A single T cell receptor beta chain is shown here with its context. Antigen specificity is unknown. This sample stems from a study of regulatory T cells in long-lasting Graves disease. Study results and caveats: Accuracy was possibly reduced by small sample size.

Building the TCR beta libraries relied on iRepertoire HTBI primers, and CDR3 regions underwent Arm-PCR. A single record per CDR3 protein comes from TCRdb applying MiXCR to the multiplex PCR reads. The top ten clones hold about 23% of a sample with 420,000 or so distinct CDR3 sequences, approximately 16% of them seen once. The time point here: newly diagnosed GD, antithyroid drugs for less than 3 months. PBMCs provided the RNA from which the TCR library was made. This CDR3 spans 19 amino acids. V lost 4 bases to trimming and J lost 0 bases, with 21 bases between them. Germline loops: CDR1 LGHDT, CDR2 YNNKEL (reference sequence). The sample was also linked to a second study, of T cells in Graves' hyperthyroidism and ophthalmopathy.

The receptor was isolated from a woman aged 18-30 years with Graves disease. Source: peripheral blood mononuclear cells (PBMCs), taken at new diagnosis, from a patient treated with antithyroid drugs. The J gene is TRBJ2-2, the V gene TRBV3-1; no reliable D call. The chain's CDR3 is CASSPTVGSSLANTGELFF. CDR3 bases: TGTGCCAGCAGCCCGACCGTCGGGTCGAGCCTCGCGAACACCGGGGAGCTGTTTTTT.